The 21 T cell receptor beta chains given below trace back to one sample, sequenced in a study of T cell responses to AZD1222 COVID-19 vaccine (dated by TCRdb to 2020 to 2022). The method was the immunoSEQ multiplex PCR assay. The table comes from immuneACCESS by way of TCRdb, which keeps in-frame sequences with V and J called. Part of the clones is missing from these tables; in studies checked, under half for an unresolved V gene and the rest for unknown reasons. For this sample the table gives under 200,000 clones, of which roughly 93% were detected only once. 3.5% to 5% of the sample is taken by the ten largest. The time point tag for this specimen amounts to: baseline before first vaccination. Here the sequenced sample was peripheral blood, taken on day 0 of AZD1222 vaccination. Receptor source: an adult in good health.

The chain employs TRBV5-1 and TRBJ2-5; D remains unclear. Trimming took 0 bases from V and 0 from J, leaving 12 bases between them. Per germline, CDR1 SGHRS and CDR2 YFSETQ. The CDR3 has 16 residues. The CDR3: CASSLGANLYQETQYF. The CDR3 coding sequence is TGCGCCAGCAGCTTGGGGGCAAACCTCTACCAAGAGACCCAGTACTTC.

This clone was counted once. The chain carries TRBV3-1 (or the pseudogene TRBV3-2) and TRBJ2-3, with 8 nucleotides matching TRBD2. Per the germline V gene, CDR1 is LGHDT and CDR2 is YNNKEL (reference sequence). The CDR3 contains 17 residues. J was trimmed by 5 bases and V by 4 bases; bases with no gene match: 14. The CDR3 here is CASSPMAISGVVDTQYF. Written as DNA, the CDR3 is TGTGCCAGCAGCCCAATGGCGATTAGCGGGGTAGTAGATACGCAGTATTTT.

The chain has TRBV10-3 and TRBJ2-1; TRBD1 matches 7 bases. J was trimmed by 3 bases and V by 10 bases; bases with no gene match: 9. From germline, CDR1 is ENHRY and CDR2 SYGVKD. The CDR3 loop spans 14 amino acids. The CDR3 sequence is CATVARQGYNEQFF. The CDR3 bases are TGTGCCACGGTCGCACGACAGGGCTACAATGAGCAGTTCTTC.

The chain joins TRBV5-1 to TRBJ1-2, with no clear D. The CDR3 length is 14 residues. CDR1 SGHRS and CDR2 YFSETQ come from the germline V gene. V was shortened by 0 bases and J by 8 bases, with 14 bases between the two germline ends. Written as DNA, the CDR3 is TGCGCCAGCAGCTTGGTAACTGGAGCTGGCGGCTACACCTTC. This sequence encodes CASSLVTGAGGYTF.

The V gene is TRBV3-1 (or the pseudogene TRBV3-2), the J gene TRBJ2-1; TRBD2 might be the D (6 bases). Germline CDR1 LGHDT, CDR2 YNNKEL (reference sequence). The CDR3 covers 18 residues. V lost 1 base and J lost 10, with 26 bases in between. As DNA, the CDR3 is TGTGCCAGCAGCCAAGGAAGTAAAGGCGGTCTCCCACGGGGGGAGCAGTTCTTC. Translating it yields CASSQGSKGGLPRGEQFF.

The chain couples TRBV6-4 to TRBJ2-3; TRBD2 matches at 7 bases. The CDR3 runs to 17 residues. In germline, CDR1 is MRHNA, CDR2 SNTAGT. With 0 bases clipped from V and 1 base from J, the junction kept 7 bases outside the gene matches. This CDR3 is CASSDSSASGGTDTQYF. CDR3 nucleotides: TGTGCCAGCAGTGACTCGTCAGCAAGCGGGGGCACAGATACGCAGTATTTT.

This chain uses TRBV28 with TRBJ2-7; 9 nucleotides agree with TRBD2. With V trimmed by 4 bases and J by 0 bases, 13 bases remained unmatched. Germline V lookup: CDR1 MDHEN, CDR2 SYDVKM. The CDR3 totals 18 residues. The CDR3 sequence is CASSSTGHLAGSSYEQYF. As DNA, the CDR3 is TGTGCCAGCAGTTCCACCGGACACCTAGCGGGGAGCTCCTACGAGCAGTACTTC. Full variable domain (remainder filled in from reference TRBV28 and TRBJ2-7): DVKVTQSSRYLVKRTGEKVFLECVQDMDHENMFWYRQDPGLGLRLIYFSYDVKMKEKGDIPEGYSVSREKKERFSLILESASTNQTSMYLCASSSTGHLAGSSYEQYFGPGTRLTVT.

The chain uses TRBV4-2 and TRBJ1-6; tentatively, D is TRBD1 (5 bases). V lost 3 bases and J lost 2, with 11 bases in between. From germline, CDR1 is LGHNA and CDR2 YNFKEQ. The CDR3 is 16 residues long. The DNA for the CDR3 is TGTGCCAGCAGCCAGGCCAGGGACCCCTATAATTCACCCCTCCACTTT. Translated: CASSQARDPYNSPLHF.

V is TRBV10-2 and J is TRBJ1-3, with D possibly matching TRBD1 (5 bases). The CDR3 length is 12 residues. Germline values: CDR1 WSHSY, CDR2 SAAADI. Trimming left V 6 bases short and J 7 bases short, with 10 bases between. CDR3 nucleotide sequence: TGCGCCAGCAGCGGTGGGGGGAACACCATATATTTT. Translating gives CASSGGGNTIYF.

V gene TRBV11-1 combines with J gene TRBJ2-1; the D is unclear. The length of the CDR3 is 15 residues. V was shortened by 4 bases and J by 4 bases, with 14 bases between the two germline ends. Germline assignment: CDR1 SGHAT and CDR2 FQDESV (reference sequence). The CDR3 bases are TGTGCCAGCAGCTCGATAGGGCTAGTTTACAATGAGCAGTTCTTC. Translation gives CASSSIGLVYNEQFF.

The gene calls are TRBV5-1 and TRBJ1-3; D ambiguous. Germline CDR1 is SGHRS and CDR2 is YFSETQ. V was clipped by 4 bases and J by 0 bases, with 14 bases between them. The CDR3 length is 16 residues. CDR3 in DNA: TGCGCCAGCAGCCTGGAACTGAGCGCCTCTGGAAACACCATATATTTT. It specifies CASSLELSASGNTIYF.

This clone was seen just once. The CDR3, as DNA: TGCAGCGTTGGACAGGGTTCCTACGAGCAGTACTTC. The encoded protein is CSVGQGSYEQYF. The chain uses TRBV29-1 and TRBJ2-7; TRBD1 aligns across 7 bases. CDR3 length equals 12 residues. Losses at the gene ends were 4 bases for V and 1 base for J; bases not matched to a gene: 1. CDR1 SQVTM and CDR2 ANQGSEA come from the germline V gene.

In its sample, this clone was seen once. This chain's CDR3 is CASSQASFPGELFF. DNA for the CDR3: TGTGCCAGCAGCCAAGCTAGCTTCCCCGGGGAGCTGTTTTTT. The chain uses TRBV3-1 (or the pseudogene TRBV3-2) and TRBJ2-2, with D perhaps matching TRBD2 (5 bases). The germline V and J ends were trimmed by 1 base and 6 bases, with 9 bases remaining between them. The CDR3 extends over 14 amino acids. Germline CDR1 is LGHDT and CDR2 is YNNKEL (reference sequence).

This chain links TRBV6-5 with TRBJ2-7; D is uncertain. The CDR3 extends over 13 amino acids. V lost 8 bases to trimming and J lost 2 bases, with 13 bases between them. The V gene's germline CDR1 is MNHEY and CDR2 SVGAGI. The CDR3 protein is CASQDGLTYEQYF. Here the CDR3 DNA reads TGTGCCAGCCAGGATGGGCTTACCTACGAGCAGTACTTC.

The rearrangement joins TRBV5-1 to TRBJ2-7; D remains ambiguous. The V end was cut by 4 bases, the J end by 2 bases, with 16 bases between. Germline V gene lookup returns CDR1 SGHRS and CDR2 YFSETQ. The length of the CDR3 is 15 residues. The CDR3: CASSLTAGDAYEQYF. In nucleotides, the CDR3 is TGCGCCAGCAGCCTAACAGCAGGAGATGCCTACGAGCAGTACTTC.

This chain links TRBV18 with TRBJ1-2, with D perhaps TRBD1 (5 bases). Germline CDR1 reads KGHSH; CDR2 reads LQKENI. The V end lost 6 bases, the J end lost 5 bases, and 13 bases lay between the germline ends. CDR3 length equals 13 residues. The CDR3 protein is CASSPATDYGYTF. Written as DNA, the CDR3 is TGTGCCAGCTCTCCGGCGACAGATTATGGCTACACCTTC.

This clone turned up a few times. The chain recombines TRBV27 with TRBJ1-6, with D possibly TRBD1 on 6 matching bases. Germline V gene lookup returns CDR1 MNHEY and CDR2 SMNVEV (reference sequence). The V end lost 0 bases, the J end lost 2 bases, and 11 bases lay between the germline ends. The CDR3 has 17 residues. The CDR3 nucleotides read TGTGCCAGCAGTTTATCCTTGTCAGGGGCCTATAATTCACCCCTCCACTTT. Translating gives CASSLSLSGAYNSPLHF.

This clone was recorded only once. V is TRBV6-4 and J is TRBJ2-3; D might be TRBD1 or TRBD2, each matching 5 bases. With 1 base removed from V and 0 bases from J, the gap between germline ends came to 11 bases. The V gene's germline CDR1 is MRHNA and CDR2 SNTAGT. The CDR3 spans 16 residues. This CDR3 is CASSDYPGASTDTQYF. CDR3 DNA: TGTGCCAGCAGTGACTATCCCGGGGCCAGCACAGATACGCAGTATTTT.

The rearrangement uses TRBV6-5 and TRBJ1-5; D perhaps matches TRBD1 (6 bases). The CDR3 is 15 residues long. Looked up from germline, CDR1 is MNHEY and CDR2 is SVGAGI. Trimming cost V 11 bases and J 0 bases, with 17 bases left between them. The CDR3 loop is CAGSKDRHSNQPQHF. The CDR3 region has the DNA TGTGCCGGTAGTAAGGACAGACATAGCAATCAGCCCCAGCATTTT.

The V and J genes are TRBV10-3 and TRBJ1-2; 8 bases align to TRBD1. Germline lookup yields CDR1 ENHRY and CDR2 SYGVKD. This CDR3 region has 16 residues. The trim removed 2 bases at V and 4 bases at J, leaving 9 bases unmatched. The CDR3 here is CAISEPPTGVFYGYTF. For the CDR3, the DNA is TGTGCCATCAGTGAGCCTCCGACAGGGGTGTTCTATGGCTACACCTTC.

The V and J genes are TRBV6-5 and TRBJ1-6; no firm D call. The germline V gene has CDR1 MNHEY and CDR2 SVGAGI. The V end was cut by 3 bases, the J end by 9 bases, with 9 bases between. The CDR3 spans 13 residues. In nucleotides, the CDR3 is TGTGCCAGCAGTTATGACCCAGTTTCACCCCTCCACTTT. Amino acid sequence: CASSYDPVSPLHF.